This T cell receptor beta chain was sequenced for a study of blood T cell repertoires in COVID-19. For the study at large: Collection of acute and convalescent COVID-19 samples took place in the United States, Italy and Spain. From T cells, B-cell-depleted T cells, or PBMCs came the material, which was cDNA or gDNA.

The CDR3 sequence is 15 residues long. Germline V gene data show CDR1 as ENHRY and CDR2 as SYGVKD. The V gene end was trimmed by 0 bases and the J gene end by 6 bases; junction bases not matched to a gene: 3. In the authors' workflow: Cell counts per sample came from amplifying reference gene primers. The repertoire was sequenced with immunoSEQ multiplex PCR; TCRdb's copy has only in-frame clones and lacks some. For V, J and clone size, that table is used; D and trimming come from the DNA. This table holds about 150,000 clones, approximately 86% found once. The sequenced sample was peripheral blood. V and J are TRBV10-3 and TRBJ2-1, with TRBD1 identical over 9 bases. This sequence was found in a man between 65 and 85 years old with acute or convalescent COVID-19. CDR3 coding DNA: TGTGCCATCAGTGAGTCGGAGACAGGGGGCAATGAGCAGTTCTTC. Its protein product is CAISESETGGNEQFF.